These T cell receptor beta chains were read from a single sample in a study of blood T cell repertoires in COVID-19. The method was immunoSEQ multiplex PCR; TCRdb's version includes in-frame clones alone and lacks a portion of them. The sample holds under 85,000 clones; 65% to 90% are singletons and the top ten take 6.5% to 7.5%. Sequenced: peripheral blood. These TCRs come from a man aged 30 to 45 with COVID-19, enrolled during active disease. Both conserved end residues are part of each CDR3. D genes are given only for firm matches. Some rows have no size entry. The others give once, few or many, or a class for an expanded clone.

D gene: NA
clone size: NA
J gene: TRBJ2-7
V gene: TRBV10-2
CDR3 DNA: TGCGCCAGCTCCCTTGATAGCTACGAGCAGTACTTC
CDR3 protein: CASSLDSYEQYF

D gene: TRBD2
clone size: NA
J gene: TRBJ2-1
V gene: TRBV7-2
CDR3 DNA: TGTGCCAGCAGCTTAGACGGGGGGGGTTCGTACAATGAGCAGTTCTTC
CDR3 protein: CASSLDGGGSYNEQFF

D gene: NA
clone size: NA
J gene: TRBJ2-3
V gene: TRBV7-2
CDR3 DNA: TGTGCCAGCAGCTTAGACAGGGGCACAGATACGCAGTATTTT
CDR3 protein: CASSLDRGTDTQYF

D gene: NA
clone size: few
J gene: TRBJ1-5
V gene: TRBV27
CDR3 DNA: TGTGCCAGCAGTTGGGCAGGGGATAGCAATCAGCCCCAGCATTTT
CDR3 protein: CASSWAGDSNQPQHF

D gene: TRBD2
clone size: NA
J gene: TRBJ2-5
V gene: TRBV7-9
CDR3 DNA: TGTGCCAGCAGCTCCCTTAGGACTAGTCGGGAGACCCAGTACTTC
CDR3 protein: CASSSLRTSRETQYF

D gene: TRBD1
clone size: once
J gene: TRBJ2-1
V gene: TRBV29-1
CDR3 DNA: TGCAGCGTTCAGGGACAGGCTTACAATGAGCAGTTCTTC
CDR3 protein: CSVQGQAYNEQFF

D gene: TRBD2
clone size: NA
J gene: TRBJ2-1
V gene: TRBV19
CDR3 DNA: TGTGCCAGTAGTCCTGGGACTAGCGGGGCTTATAATGAGCAGTTCTTC
CDR3 protein: CASSPGTSGAYNEQFF

D gene: TRBD1
clone size: NA
J gene: TRBJ1-1
V gene: TRBV27
CDR3 DNA: TGTGCCAGCAGCCGCGACAGGGTGAGCACTGAAGCTTTCTTT
CDR3 protein: CASSRDRVSTEAFF

D gene: TRBD2
clone size: NA
J gene: TRBJ2-3
V gene: TRBV12-5
CDR3 DNA: TGTGCTAGTGGTTCAAGCGGGGCCACAGATACGCAGTATTTT
CDR3 protein: CASGSSGATDTQYF

D gene: TRBD2
clone size: NA
J gene: TRBJ2-7
V gene: TRBV5-4
CDR3 DNA: TGTGCCAGCAGCCTTGGGGGGGGAGGGAGCTCCTACGAGCAGTACTTC
CDR3 protein: CASSLGGGGSSYEQYF

D gene: NA
clone size: NA
J gene: TRBJ2-5
V gene: TRBV27
CDR3 DNA: TGTGCCAGCAGTTTATTGGGCAGACAAGAGACCCAGTACTTC
CDR3 protein: CASSLLGRQETQYF

D gene: NA
clone size: NA
J gene: TRBJ2-5
V gene: TRBV18
CDR3 DNA: TGTGCCAGCTCACCGAAACAGGGATTCGGGCAAGAGACCCAGTACTTC
CDR3 protein: CASSPKQGFGQETQYF

D gene: NA
clone size: NA
J gene: TRBJ2-2
V gene: TRBV21-1
CDR3 DNA: TGTGCCAGCAGCAAAGGTGCGACAGGGGTGTGCTCCGGGGAGCTGTTTTTT
CDR3 protein: CASSKGATGVCSGELFF

D gene: TRBD1
clone size: NA
J gene: TRBJ2-7
V gene: TRBV7-9
CDR3 DNA: TGTGCCAGCAGCGGAACCCGGGACAGGTCTTCTTTGGAGCAGTACTTC
CDR3 protein: CASSGTRDRSSLEQYF

D gene: TRBD1
clone size: NA
J gene: TRBJ2-5
V gene: TRBV2
CDR3 DNA: TGTGCCAGCAAACAGGGGGAGACCCAGTACTTC
CDR3 protein: CASKQGETQYF

D gene: NA
clone size: NA
J gene: TRBJ2-1
V gene: TRBV7-9
CDR3 DNA: TGTGCCAGCAGCTTGCCCTGGGCCAATGAGCAGTTCTTC
CDR3 protein: CASSLPWANEQFF

D gene: NA
clone size: NA
J gene: TRBJ1-4
V gene: TRBV28
CDR3 DNA: TGTGCCAGCAGTTTTACTGGCAGGGGTATGACTAATGAAAAACTGTTTTTT
CDR3 protein: CASSFTGRGMTNEKLFF

D gene: TRBD1
clone size: NA
J gene: TRBJ1-1
V gene: TRBV5-8
CDR3 DNA: TGTGCCGGCCAGATCAGGGGGCTGGCCACTGAAGCTTTCTTT
CDR3 protein: CAGQIRGLATEAFF

D gene: NA
clone size: NA
J gene: TRBJ2-5
V gene: TRBV28
CDR3 DNA: TGTGCCAGCAGTTTCACCCCGGGTCAGCAAGAGACCCAGTACTTC
CDR3 protein: CASSFTPGQQETQYF

D gene: TRBD1
clone size: NA
J gene: TRBJ2-7
V gene: TRBV5-5
CDR3 DNA: TGTGCCAGCAGCTTGGGGACAGGTCCCTTAGGCGAGCAGTACTTC
CDR3 protein: CASSLGTGPLGEQYF

D gene: TRBD2
clone size: NA
J gene: TRBJ2-3
V gene: TRBV10-2
CDR3 DNA: TGCGCCAGCAGTGAGCGGCTAGCGGGAGCAGATACGCAGTATTTT
CDR3 protein: CASSERLAGADTQYF

D gene: TRBD1
clone size: few
J gene: TRBJ1-2
V gene: TRBV5-6
CDR3 DNA: TGTGCCAGCAGCCATCCCACAGGGGGTGGCTACACCTTC
CDR3 protein: CASSHPTGGGYTF

D gene: TRBD2
clone size: NA
J gene: TRBJ2-1
V gene: TRBV2
CDR3 DNA: TGTGCCACCGAGCGGGAGGGCCGGGTCAATGAGCAGTTCTTC
CDR3 protein: CATEREGRVNEQFF

D gene: TRBD1
clone size: NA
J gene: TRBJ1-2
V gene: TRBV7-2
CDR3 DNA: TGTGCCAGCAGCTCCAGACAGGGGCCCTATGGCTACACCTTC
CDR3 protein: CASSSRQGPYGYTF

D gene: NA
clone size: NA
J gene: TRBJ2-1
V gene: TRBV10-3
CDR3 DNA: TGTGCCATCAGTGAGGGAATAGCGAGTGAGCAGTTCTTC
CDR3 protein: CAISEGIASEQFF

D gene: NA
clone size: NA
J gene: TRBJ2-7
V gene: TRBV7-2
CDR3 DNA: TGTGCCAGCAGGCGGGACAGACAGGCCCACGAGCAGTACTTC
CDR3 protein: CASRRDRQAHEQYF

D gene: TRBD2
clone size: NA
J gene: TRBJ2-1
V gene: TRBV5-4
CDR3 DNA: TGTGCCAGCAGCTGGACTAGCGGGACCCACAATGAGCAGTTCTTC
CDR3 protein: CASSWTSGTHNEQFF

D gene: TRBD2
clone size: few
J gene: TRBJ2-7
V gene: TRBV27
CDR3 DNA: TGTGCCAGCAGTGTAGCGGGAAGCTCCTACGAGCAGTACTTC
CDR3 protein: CASSVAGSSYEQYF

D gene: TRBD1
clone size: NA
J gene: TRBJ2-1
V gene: TRBV7-2
CDR3 DNA: TGTGCCAGCAGCTTACGAGGGGGCGATGAGCAGTTCTTC
CDR3 protein: CASSLRGGDEQFF

D gene: TRBD2
clone size: NA
J gene: TRBJ2-5
V gene: TRBV28
CDR3 DNA: TGTGCCAGCAGCACTAGCGGCGGCCAAGAGACCCAGTACTTC
CDR3 protein: CASSTSGGQETQYF

D gene: TRBD2
clone size: NA
J gene: TRBJ2-1
V gene: TRBV6-5
CDR3 DNA: TGTGCCAGCAGTTACTCGGGAGGGCCAAGCGATGAGCAGTTCTTC
CDR3 protein: CASSYSGGPSDEQFF

D gene: NA
clone size: NA
J gene: TRBJ2-2
V gene: TRBV7-3
CDR3 DNA: TGTGCCAGCAGCTCCTCGAACACCGGGGAGCTGTTTTTT
CDR3 protein: CASSSSNTGELFF

D gene: NA
clone size: NA
J gene: TRBJ1-6
V gene: TRBV29-1
CDR3 DNA: TGCAGCGTTCGGGGGACGGCGAATTCACCCCTCCACTTT
CDR3 protein: CSVRGTANSPLHF

D gene: TRBD2
clone size: NA
J gene: TRBJ2-2
V gene: TRBV13
CDR3 DNA: TGTGCCAGCAGCTCCCGGGGGGGACTAAACACCGGGGAGCTGTTTTTT
CDR3 protein: CASSSRGGLNTGELFF

D gene: TRBD2
clone size: NA
J gene: TRBJ2-1
V gene: TRBV19
CDR3 DNA: TGTGCCACTCACCAAGTAGCGGGAGCAGTAGATGAGCAGTTCTTC
CDR3 protein: CATHQVAGAVDEQFF

D gene: NA
clone size: NA
J gene: TRBJ1-2
V gene: TRBV2
CDR3 DNA: TGTGCCAGCAGTGAGAGCCTAGGCTACACCTTC
CDR3 protein: CASSESLGYTF

D gene: TRBD1
clone size: NA
J gene: TRBJ2-2
V gene: TRBV19
CDR3 DNA: TGTGCCAGTAGTCAACCGGGACAGGTCACCGGGGAGCTGTTTTTT
CDR3 protein: CASSQPGQVTGELFF